This T cell receptor beta chain was captured by sequencing in a study of blood T cell repertoires in COVID-19. As for the study in general: From T cells, B-cell-depleted T cells, or PBMCs came the material, which was cDNA or gDNA.

Original processing methods: Amplified reference gene primers provided the basis for estimating nucleated cell counts. Sequencing was performed with immunoSEQ multiplex PCR; in TCRdb, only in-frame clones are kept and a portion is missing. Clone size and V and J calls were adopted from that table, with D and trimming inferred from the DNA. The sample includes under 300,000 clones, approximately 79% of them seen just once. The CDR3 runs 14 residues. V was trimmed by 2 bases and J by 6 bases, leaving 11 bases between them. Germline assignment: CDR1 WSHSY and CDR2 SAAADI. This TCR was sampled from a woman in her 40s with active or convalescent COVID-19. The sequenced sample consisted of peripheral blood. This sequence joins TRBV10-2 and TRBJ1-3; D ambiguous. CDR3 protein: CASSETGTENTIYF. DNA for the CDR3: TGCGCCAGCAGTGAGACGGGAACTGAAAACACCATATATTTT.